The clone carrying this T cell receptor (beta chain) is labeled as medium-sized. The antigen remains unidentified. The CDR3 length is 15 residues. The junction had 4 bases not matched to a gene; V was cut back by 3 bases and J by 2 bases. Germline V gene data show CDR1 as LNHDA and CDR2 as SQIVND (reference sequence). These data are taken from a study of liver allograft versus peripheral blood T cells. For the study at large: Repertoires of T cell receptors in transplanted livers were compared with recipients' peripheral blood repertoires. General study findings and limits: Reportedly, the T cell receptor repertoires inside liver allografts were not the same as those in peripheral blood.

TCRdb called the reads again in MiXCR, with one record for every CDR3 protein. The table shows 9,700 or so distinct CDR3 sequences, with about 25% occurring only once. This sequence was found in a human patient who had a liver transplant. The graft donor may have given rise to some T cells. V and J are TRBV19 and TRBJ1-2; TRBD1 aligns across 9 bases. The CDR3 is CASSISGTGNYGYTF. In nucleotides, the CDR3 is TGTGCCAGTAGTATTTCCGGGACAGGGAACTATGGCTACACCTTC. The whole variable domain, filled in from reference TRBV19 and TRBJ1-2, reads DGGITQSPKYLFRKEGQNVTLSCEQNLNHDAMYWYRQDPGQGLRLIYYSQIVNDFQKGDIAEGYSVSREKKESFPLTVTSAQKNPTAFYLCASSISGTGNYGYTFGSGTRLTVV.